This TCR beta chain was documented in a study of blood T cell repertoires in COVID-19. Trimming took 6 bases from V and 8 from J, leaving 28 bases between them. This CDR3 spans 17 amino acids. CDR1 is MRHNA and CDR2 is SNTAGT in the germline V gene. Assay: immunoSEQ multiplex PCR; the TCRdb copy retains only in-frame clones and omits some. The data show about 220,000 clones, with 80% to 85% seen just once and approximately 7.3% held by the top ten. The receptor was isolated from a woman in her thirties or forties who had recovered from COVID-19. The sample was PBMCs or T cells enriched from blood (not recorded which). V gene TRBV6-4 combines with J gene TRBJ1-2, with a tentative D call TRBD1 (6 bases). CDR3 bases: TGTGCCAGCAGAGGTCCTATCAGGGGTAGGCCCTGGCAAGGCTACACCTTC. It yields the protein CASRGPIRGRPWQGYTF.